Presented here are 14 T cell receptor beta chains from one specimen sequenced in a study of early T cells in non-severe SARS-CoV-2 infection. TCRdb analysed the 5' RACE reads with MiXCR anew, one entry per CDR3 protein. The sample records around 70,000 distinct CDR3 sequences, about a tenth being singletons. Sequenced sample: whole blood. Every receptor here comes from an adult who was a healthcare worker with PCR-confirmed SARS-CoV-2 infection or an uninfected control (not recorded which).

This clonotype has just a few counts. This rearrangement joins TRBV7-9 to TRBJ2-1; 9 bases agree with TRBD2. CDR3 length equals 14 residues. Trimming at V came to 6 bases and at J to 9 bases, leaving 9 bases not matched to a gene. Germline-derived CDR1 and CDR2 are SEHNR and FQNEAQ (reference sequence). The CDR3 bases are TGTGCCAGCAGTGTTAGGGGACTAGCTCTTGAGCAGTTCTTC. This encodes CASSVRGLALEQFF. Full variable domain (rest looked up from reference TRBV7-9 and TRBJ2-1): DTGVSQNPRHKITKRGQNVTFRCDPISEHNRLYWYRQTLGQGPEFLTYFQNEAQLEKSRLLSDRFSAERPKGSFSTLEIQRTEQGDSAMYLCASSVRGLALEQFFGPGTRLTVL.

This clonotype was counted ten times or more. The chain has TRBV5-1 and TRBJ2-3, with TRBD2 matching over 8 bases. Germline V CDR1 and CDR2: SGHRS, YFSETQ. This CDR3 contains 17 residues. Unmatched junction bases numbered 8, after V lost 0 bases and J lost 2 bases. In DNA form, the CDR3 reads TGCGCCAGCAGCTTGGCCGGGCTAGCGGGCTTCACAGATACGCAGTATTTT. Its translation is CASSLAGLAGFTDTQYF.

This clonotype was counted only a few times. This CDR3 reads CASSGGTAYEQYF. In nucleotides, the CDR3 is TGTGCCAGCAGCGGCGGGACAGCCTACGAGCAGTACTTC. The chain has TRBV5-6 and TRBJ2-7; tentative D call: TRBD1 (7 bases). Per the germline V gene, CDR1 is SGHDT and CDR2 is YYEEEE. The CDR3 runs to 13 residues. Trimming removed 4 bases at V and 2 bases at J, with 10 bases between.

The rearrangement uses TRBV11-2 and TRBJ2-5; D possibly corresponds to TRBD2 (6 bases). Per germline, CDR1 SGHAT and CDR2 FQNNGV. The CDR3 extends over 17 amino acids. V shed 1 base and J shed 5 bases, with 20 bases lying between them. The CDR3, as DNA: TGTGCCAGCAGCTTAGTGCGGGCCGGCAAAGGGAGGGAGACCCAGTACTTC. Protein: CASSLVRAGKGRETQYF.

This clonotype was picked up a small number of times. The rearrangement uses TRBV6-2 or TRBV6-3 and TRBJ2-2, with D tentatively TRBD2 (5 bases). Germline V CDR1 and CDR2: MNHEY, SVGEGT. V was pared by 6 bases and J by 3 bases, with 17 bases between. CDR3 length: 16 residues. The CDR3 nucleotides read TGTGCCAGCAGATCCTCTTTTAGCGAATACACCGGGGAGCTGTTTTTT. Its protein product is CASRSSFSEYTGELFF.

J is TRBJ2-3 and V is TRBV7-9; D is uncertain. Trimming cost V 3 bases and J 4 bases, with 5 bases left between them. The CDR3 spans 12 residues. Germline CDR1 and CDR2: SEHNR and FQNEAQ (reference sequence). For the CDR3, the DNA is TGTGCCAGCAGCTTCGTTGCAGATACGCAGTATTTT. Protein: CASSFVADTQYF.

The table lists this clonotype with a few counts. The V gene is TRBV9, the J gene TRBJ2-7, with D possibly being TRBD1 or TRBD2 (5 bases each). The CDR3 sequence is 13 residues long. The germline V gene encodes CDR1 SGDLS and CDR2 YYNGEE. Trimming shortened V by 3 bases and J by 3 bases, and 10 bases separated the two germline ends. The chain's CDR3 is CASSAGTNYEQYF. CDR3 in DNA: TGTGCCAGCAGCGCCGGGACCAACTACGAGCAGTACTTC.

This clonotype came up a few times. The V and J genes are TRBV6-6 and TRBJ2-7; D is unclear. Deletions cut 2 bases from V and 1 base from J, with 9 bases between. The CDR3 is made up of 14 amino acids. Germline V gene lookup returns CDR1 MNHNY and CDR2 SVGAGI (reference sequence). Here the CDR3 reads CASSYGKLSYEQYF. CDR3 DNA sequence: TGTGCCAGCAGTTACGGTAAACTTTCCTACGAGCAGTACTTC.

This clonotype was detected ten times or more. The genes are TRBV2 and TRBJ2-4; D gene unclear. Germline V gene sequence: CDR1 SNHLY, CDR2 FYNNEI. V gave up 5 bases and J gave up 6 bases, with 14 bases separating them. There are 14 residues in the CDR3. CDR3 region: CASSSEKFTNIQYF. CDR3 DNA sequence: TGTGCCAGCAGTTCCGAAAAATTCACAAACATTCAGTACTTC.

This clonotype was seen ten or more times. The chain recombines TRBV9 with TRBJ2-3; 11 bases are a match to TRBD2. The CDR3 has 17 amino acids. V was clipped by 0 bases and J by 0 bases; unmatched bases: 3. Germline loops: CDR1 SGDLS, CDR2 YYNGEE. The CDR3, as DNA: TGTGCCAGCAGCGTAGGACTAGCGGGACGGAGCACAGATACGCAGTATTTT. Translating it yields CASSVGLAGRSTDTQYF.

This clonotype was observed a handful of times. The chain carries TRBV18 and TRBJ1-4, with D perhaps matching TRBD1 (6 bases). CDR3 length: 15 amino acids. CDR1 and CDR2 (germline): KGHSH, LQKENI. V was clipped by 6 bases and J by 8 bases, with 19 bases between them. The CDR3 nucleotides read TGTGCCAGCTCCCTGAGGGACACCCTCGAGGAAAAACTGTTTTTT. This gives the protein CASSLRDTLEEKLFF.

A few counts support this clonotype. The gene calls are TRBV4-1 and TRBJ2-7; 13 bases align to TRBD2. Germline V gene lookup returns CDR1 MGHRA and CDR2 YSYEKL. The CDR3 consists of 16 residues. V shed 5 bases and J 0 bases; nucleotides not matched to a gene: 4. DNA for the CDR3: TGCGCCAGCAGCGCCACTAGCGGGAGGGCCTCCTACGAGCAGTACTTC. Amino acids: CASSATSGRASYEQYF.

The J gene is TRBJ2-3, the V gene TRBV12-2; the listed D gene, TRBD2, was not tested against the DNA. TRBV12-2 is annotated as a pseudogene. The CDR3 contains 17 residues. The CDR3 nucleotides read TGTACAAGTCGCCCGGGACTAGCGGGAGAAGCGACAGATACGCAGTATTTT. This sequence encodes CTSRPGLAGEATDTQYF.

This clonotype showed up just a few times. The CDR3 sequence: CASSRNRGGAQETQYF. The CDR3 DNA reads TGTGCCAGCAGCAGAAACAGGGGAGGTGCGCAAGAGACCCAGTACTTC. The chain carries TRBV11-2 and TRBJ2-5; tentative D call: TRBD1 (7 bases). The CDR3 runs to 16 residues. V was trimmed by 5 bases and J by 2 bases, leaving 18 bases between them. The germline V gene has CDR1 SGHAT and CDR2 FQNNGV.